The clone carrying this T cell receptor beta chain has just a few counts. How the authors handled the data: Amplification from reference gene primers served as the basis for estimated nucleated cell counts. The assay was immunoSEQ multiplex PCR, and TCRdb's table has in-frame clones only and misses some. V and J calls and clone size are given by that table; D and trimming were obtained from the DNA. The sample lists 110,000 to 150,000 clones, 70% to 85% occurring once. The record originates from a study of blood T cell repertoires in COVID-19. The CDR3 spans 13 residues. The germline gives CDR1 DFQATT, CDR2 SNEGSKA (reference sequence). The ends were cut back, 3 bases at V and 8 bases at J, with 16 bases in the middle.

This rearrangement joins TRBV20-1 to TRBJ1-2; perhaps TRBD1 as D (6 bases). The sequencing sample was made of PBMCs or T cells enriched from blood (not recorded which). The sequence was obtained from a woman under 30 who had been exposed to COVID-19. The CDR3 bases are TGCAGTGCTAGTCATCAGGGGAAGGCCGGCTACACCTTC. This translates into CSASHQGKAGYTF.